Each of the 9 T cell receptor beta chains below was sequenced from the same sample in a study of blood T cells in healthy people across ages. Using a J-beta primer mix together with a sample-barcoded 5' primer, a second PCR was run for about 7 to 12 cycles. MiXCR was run by TCRdb on the 5' RACE reads, yielding one entry per CDR3 protein. The sample includes about 640,000 distinct CDR3 sequences, about 43% of them seen just once. The sequencing sample was made of blood. The receptor set was obtained from a man aged 80 or over in good health.

V gene TRBV27 combines with J gene TRBJ2-1; 10 nucleotides align to TRBD1. The CDR3 sequence is 17 residues long. V trimming: 5 bases; J trimming: 4 bases; junction bases outside the gene matches: 11. CDR1 is MNHEY and CDR2 is SMNVEV in the germline V gene (reference sequence). CDR3 in amino acids: CASSPLTGTGVYNEQFF. Written as DNA, the CDR3 is TGTGCCAGCAGTCCTTTAACCGGGACAGGGGTTTACAATGAGCAGTTCTTC.

This rearrangement joins TRBV12-3 or TRBV12-4 to TRBJ2-2; D possibly corresponds to TRBD1 (6 bases). This CDR3 is 18 amino acids long. The germline V and J ends were trimmed by 2 bases and 3 bases, with 19 bases remaining between them. The CDR3 protein is CASSLSAGTPKDTGELFF. The DNA for the CDR3 is TGTGCCAGCAGTTTATCGGCCGGGACACCCAAGGACACCGGGGAGCTGTTTTTT.

This clonotype has more than one count but fewer than ten. This chain joins TRBV28 and TRBJ2-6, with 9 bases that match TRBD1. The CDR3 is 18 residues long. V trimming: 2 bases; J trimming: 5 bases; junction bases outside the gene matches: 10. In germline, CDR1 is MDHEN, CDR2 SYDVKM. CDR3 protein: CASSLGTGIIDRANVLTF. In DNA form, the CDR3 reads TGTGCCAGCAGTTTAGGGACAGGGATAATTGATCGGGCCAACGTCCTGACTTTC.

V gene TRBV4-1 combines with J gene TRBJ1-1; D gene unclear. The V end was cut by 3 bases, the J end by 0 bases, with 11 bases between. The germline gives CDR1 MGHRA, CDR2 YSYEKL. CDR3 length: 15 amino acids. CDR3 DNA: TGCGCCAGCAGCCAGATAGCAGATATGAACACTGAAGCTTTCTTT. Translating gives CASSQIADMNTEAFF.

With regard to this clonotype: This could be a read error, since a much larger clone is one nucleotide away. CDR3 loop: CSVERQGVGNEQYF. The CDR3, as DNA: TGCAGCGTTGAACGTCAGGGGGTGGGCAATGAGCAGTACTTC. The V gene is TRBV29-1, the J gene TRBJ2-5; the match to TRBD1 covers 7 bases. The CDR3 runs 14 residues. CDR1 and CDR2 (germline): SQVTM, ANQGSEA. V shed 2 bases and J 11 bases; nucleotides not matched to a gene: 14.

This chain connects TRBV11-2 to TRBJ2-1, with D possibly matching TRBD1 (6 bases). V lost 5 bases and J 6 bases, leaving 14 bases between the germline ends. The length of the CDR3 is 14 residues. CDR1 SGHAT and CDR2 FQNNGV come from the germline V gene. The CDR3 region is CASSKQGQFNEQFF. For the CDR3, the DNA is TGTGCCAGCAGCAAACAGGGCCAATTCAATGAGCAGTTCTTC. The full variable domain, its missing parts supplied by reference TRBV11-2 and TRBJ2-1, is EAGVAQSPRYKIIEKRQSVAFWCNPISGHATLYWYQQILGQGPKLLIQFQNNGVVDDSQLPKDRFSAERLKGVDSTLKIQPAKLEDSAVYLCASSKQGQFNEQFFGPGTRLTVL.

This clonotype appeared once. CDR3 nucleotides: TGTGCCAGCAGTTCCCGACAGTGTGAAGCTTTCTTT. Translating it yields CASSSRQCEAFF. The V and J genes are TRBV28 and TRBJ1-1; a possible D gene is TRBD1 (5 bases). V was clipped by 4 bases and J by 7 bases, with 10 bases between them. The CDR3 consists of 12 residues. CDR1 MDHEN and CDR2 SYDVKM come from the germline V gene.

The CDR3 loop is CASSSTQSGYTF. CDR3 sequence (DNA): TGTGCCAGCAGTTCCACGCAGAGTGGCTACACCTTC. This chain joins TRBV6-6 and TRBJ1-2; D gene unclear. Trimming took off 4 bases at V and 7 bases at J, with 10 bases between the two ends. This CDR3 spans 12 amino acids. From germline, CDR1 is MNHNY and CDR2 SVGAGI (reference sequence).

The chain carries TRBV4-3 and TRBJ2-5; D remains unclear. This CDR3 comprises 15 residues. Trimming removed 4 bases at V and 2 bases at J, with 14 bases between. Germline V gives CDR1 LGHNA, CDR2 YSLEER. The CDR3: CASSPTVQKQETQYF. In DNA form, the CDR3 reads TGCGCCAGCAGCCCGACGGTGCAGAAACAAGAGACCCAGTACTTC.